Below are 2 T cell receptor beta chains sequenced from a single sample in a study of spatial heterogeneity in lung cancer (dated by TCRdb to the late 2010s). The antigens of these receptors remain unknown. The method behind the library was 5' RACE. Sequenced on a NextSeq 500. TCRdb reran the public reads through fastp at Q25 and MiXCR, keeping productive beta chains. For every CDR3 protein sequence, its rows merge into one entry that carries the most common genes and DNA. Recorded for this sample are about 7,800 distinct CDR3 sequences; approximately 9% of them occurred a single time. The ten largest clonotypes hold 4.2% of the sample. Paper-wide results and their limitations: The number of expanded intratumoral alpha and beta TCRs correlated with the tumor nonsynonymous mutation count.

The time point label, read with the paper, signifies: sample taken at primary tumor resection. The specimen comprised lung tumor tissue, sampled at surgery. These receptor sequences come from a male donor with early-stage non-small cell lung cancer.

This clonotype has a handful of counts. This beta chain represents an off-target read in a library built for alpha chains; its size is of limited meaning. The genes are TRBV7-9 and TRBJ2-7; 7 bases are shared with TRBD2. Germline V gene sequence: CDR1 SEHNR, CDR2 FQNEAQ (reference sequence). The CDR3 extends over 14 amino acids. With 2 bases clipped from V and 2 bases from J, the junction kept 3 bases outside the gene matches. The CDR3 nucleotides read TGTGCCAGCAGCTTAACCGGGGGGACCTACGAGCAGTACTTC. It translates to CASSLTGGTYEQYF.

About this clonotype: For a library built for alpha chains, this beta chain is a stray read; little rests on its size. The V call is TRBV10-3, the J call TRBJ2-1, with 12 positions matching TRBD2. CDR1 and CDR2 from the germline V gene are ENHRY and SYGVKD. This CDR3 comprises 14 residues. Germline trimming cut 10 bases from V and 5 bases from J; bases unmatched to any gene: 6. CDR3: CATRTSGNDNEQFF. CDR3 coding DNA: TGTGCCACCCGGACTAGCGGGAATGACAATGAGCAGTTCTTC.